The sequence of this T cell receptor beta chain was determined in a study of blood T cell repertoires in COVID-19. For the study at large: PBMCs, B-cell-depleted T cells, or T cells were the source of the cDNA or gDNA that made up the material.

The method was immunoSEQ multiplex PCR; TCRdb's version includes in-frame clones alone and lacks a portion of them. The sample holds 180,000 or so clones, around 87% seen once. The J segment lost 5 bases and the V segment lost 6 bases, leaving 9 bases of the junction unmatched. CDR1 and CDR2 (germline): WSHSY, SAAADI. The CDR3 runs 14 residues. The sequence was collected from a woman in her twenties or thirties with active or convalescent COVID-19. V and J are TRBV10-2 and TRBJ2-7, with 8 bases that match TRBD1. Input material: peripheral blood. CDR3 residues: CASRDRVAINEQYF. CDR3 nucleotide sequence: TGCGCCAGCAGGGACAGGGTAGCAATAAACGAGCAGTACTTC.